Each of the 32 T cell receptor beta chains below was sequenced from the same sample in a study of T cell repertoires in cytomegalovirus infection. These receptors lack a known antigen. One entry per CDR3 protein results from TCRdb running MiXCR on the reads. The data contain roughly 120,000 distinct CDR3 sequences, over 25% of them singletons. Sequenced material: CD8+ T cells from cultured PBMCs, taken from culture after CMV antigen stimulation. The receptors were gathered from a human donor in good health (CMV status not recorded). Some clones in this sample may be carry-over from other donors' samples.

V and J are TRBV12-3 or TRBV12-4 and TRBJ2-7, with 7 bases fitting TRBD2. CDR3 size: 13 residues. The V gene end was trimmed by 5 bases and the J gene end by 5 bases; junction bases not matched to a gene: 6. DNA for the CDR3: TGTGCCAGCAGTCCGACTAGCAGCCACGAGCAGTACTTC. The encoded protein is CASSPTSSHEQYF.

The rearrangement joins TRBV4-1 to TRBJ1-1; no clear D gene. The CDR3 is made up of 14 amino acids. V dropped 0 bases and J dropped 1 base, with 6 bases sitting between them. CDR1 and CDR2 (germline): MGHRA, YSYEKL. CDR3 residues: CASSQDITNTEAFF. As DNA, the CDR3 is TGCGCCAGCAGCCAAGATATCACGAACACTGAAGCTTTCTTT.

The chain combines TRBV4-1 with TRBJ1-1; D uncertain. There are 13 residues in the CDR3. Germline V gene sequence: CDR1 MGHRA, CDR2 YSYEKL. Trimming left V 2 bases short and J 2 bases short, with 6 bases between. This chain's CDR3 is CASSQILNTEAFF. Written as DNA, the CDR3 is TGCGCCAGCAGCCAAATCCTTAACACTGAAGCTTTCTTT.

In this sample, this clonotype turned up once. This chain links TRBV6-8 with TRBJ2-5; perhaps TRBD2 as D (6 bases). Germline V lookup: CDR1 MNHGY, CDR2 SAAAGT. The CDR3 runs 15 residues. V lost 0 bases, J lost 4 bases, and 12 bases lay in between. Here the CDR3 DNA reads TGTGCCAGCAGTTACTCGACGAGCGGGCGAGAGACCCAGTACTTC. This sequence encodes CASSYSTSGRETQYF.

This clonotype was seen more than once but under ten times. The chain uses TRBV7-8 and TRBJ2-5; D not resolved. In germline, CDR1 is SGHVS, CDR2 FQNEAQ. The length of the CDR3 is 14 residues. With 1 base removed from V and 3 bases from J, the gap between germline ends came to 9 bases. The CDR3 DNA follows: TGTGCCAGCAGCTTAGGTCTCCAGAAAGAGACCCAGTACTTC. Amino acid sequence: CASSLGLQKETQYF. The full variable domain, with the rest looked up from reference TRBV7-8 and TRBJ2-5, is GAGVSQSPRYKVAKRGQDVALRCDPISGHVSLFWYQQALGQGPEFLTYFQNEAQLDKSGLPSDRFFAERPEGSVSTLKIQRTQQEDSAVYLCASSLGLQKETQYFGPGTRLLVL.

This clonotype was seen ten or more times. The chain uses TRBV7-9 and TRBJ2-7; possibly TRBD2 for D (6 bases). The CDR3 loop spans 17 amino acids. Germline assignment: CDR1 SEHNR and CDR2 FQNEAQ (reference sequence). Trimming took 2 bases from V and 0 from J, leaving 17 bases between them. The CDR3: CASSLSDGGNPSYEQYF. Here the CDR3 DNA reads TGTGCCAGCAGCTTATCCGACGGGGGAAACCCCTCCTACGAGCAGTACTTC.

This clonotype was detected many times. This chain uses TRBV7-2 with TRBJ2-1; 15 nucleotides line up with TRBD2. V was clipped by 0 bases and J by 5 bases; unmatched bases: 2. Germline values: CDR1 SGHTA, CDR2 FQGNSA. CDR3 length: 17 residues. CDR3 region: CASSLARTSGGDNEQFF. CDR3 DNA: TGTGCCAGCAGCTTAGCGAGGACTAGCGGGGGGGACAATGAGCAGTTCTTC.

There are many counts of this clonotype. The chain couples TRBV6-1 to TRBJ1-1; unclear D gene. There are 14 residues in the CDR3. Germline V CDR1 and CDR2: MNHNS, SASEGT. V was clipped by 2 bases and J by 1 base, with 8 bases between them. The CDR3 region has the DNA TGTGCCAGCAGTGAAAAGGTGCAGAACACTGAAGCTTTCTTT. This encodes CASSEKVQNTEAFF.

In this sample, this clonotype turned up a few times. The chain is built from TRBV12-3 or TRBV12-4 and TRBJ2-1; TRBD2 matches 10 bases. V gave up 6 bases and J gave up 8 bases; unmatched junction bases: 7. The CDR3 runs 14 residues. CDR3 in DNA: TGTGCCAGCAGGCCAGCGGGGGGGCCAGATGAGCAGTTCTTC. This codes for CASRPAGGPDEQFF.

The chain joins TRBV7-2 to TRBJ2-2, with 8 bases matching TRBD1. The CDR3 contains 17 residues. After removal of 1 base from V and 7 bases from J, the junction contained 11 bases not matched to a gene. Germline lookup yields CDR1 SGHTA and CDR2 FQGNSA. This CDR3 reads CASSLGSRTGFSGELFF. CDR3 DNA: TGTGCCAGCAGCTTAGGATCCAGGACAGGGTTCAGCGGGGAGCTGTTTTTT.

The chain combines TRBV28 with TRBJ1-6; D perhaps matches TRBD1 (6 bases). Between the trimmed V and J ends, which lost 6 bases and 8 bases, there was a span of 14 bases. The germline V gene encodes CDR1 MDHEN and CDR2 SYDVKM. The CDR3 is 14 residues long. CDR3 in amino acids: CASSPGQTYSPLHF. The CDR3 bases are TGTGCCAGCAGCCCTGGACAGACATATTCACCCCTCCACTTT.

The chain employs TRBV4-2 and TRBJ1-4, with TRBD1 identical over 7 bases. V shed 0 bases, J shed 8 bases, and the junction held 6 bases outside the gene matches. This CDR3 has 15 residues. Looked up from germline, CDR1 is LGHNA and CDR2 is YNFKEQ. The DNA of the CDR3 is TGTGCCAGCAGCCAAGATCAGGGAGGGGGCGAAAAACTGTTTTTT. Amino acid sequence: CASSQDQGGGEKLFF.

This rearrangement joins TRBV9 to TRBJ2-2; D may be TRBD2 (6 bases). The CDR3 runs 15 residues. Deletions cut 3 bases from V and 4 bases from J, with 13 bases between. CDR1 and CDR2 from the germline V gene are SGDLS and YYNGEE. Written as DNA, the CDR3 is TGTGCCAGCAGCGAGAGGGACTCCCTCACCGGGGAGCTGTTTTTT. Its protein is CASSERDSLTGELFF.

The gene calls are TRBV27 and TRBJ2-7, with TRBD2 as a possible D gene (6 bases). This CDR3 contains 13 residues. The V end was cut by 6 bases, the J end by 1 base, with 10 bases between. CDR1 is MNHEY and CDR2 is SMNVEV in the germline V gene (reference sequence). The CDR3 nucleotides read TGTGCCAGCAGGCCGGGAGCTTCCTACGAGCAGTACTTC. This translates into CASRPGASYEQYF.

The chain couples TRBV24-1 to TRBJ1-5; unclear D gene. This CDR3 contains 13 residues. Germline V gene lookup returns CDR1 KGHDR and CDR2 SFDVKD. V lost 6 bases and J 5 bases, leaving 10 bases between the germline ends. In nucleotides, the CDR3 is TGTGCCACCAGTAAGTCAGGCGATCAGCCCCAGCATTTT. It specifies CATSKSGDQPQHF.

Many counts were recorded for this clonotype. The V call is TRBV5-4, the J call TRBJ2-5; D not resolved. V was shortened by 3 bases and J by 2 bases, with 11 bases between the two germline ends. CDR1 and CDR2 from the germline V gene are SGHNT and YYREEE (reference sequence). The CDR3 runs 14 residues. The CDR3 DNA reads TGTGCCAGCAGCTCTCCTAGTGGTCAAGAGACCCAGTACTTC. Translated: CASSSPSGQETQYF.

This clonotype appeared a few times. At one boundary the junction diverges from the germline segment, which might be a read error. The chain carries TRBV12-3 or TRBV12-4 and TRBJ2-4; 10 nucleotides line up with TRBD1. This CDR3 comprises 12 residues. CDR3 DNA sequence: TGTGCCAGCAGTCCGGGACAGGGGCGAGTGGACTTC. It yields the protein CASSPGQGRVDF.

There are many counts of this clonotype. V usage is TRBV6-1 and J usage is TRBJ1-1; no firm D call. The germline V gene has CDR1 MNHNS and CDR2 SASEGT. The V end was cut by 2 bases, the J end by 2 bases, with 12 bases between. This CDR3 is built from 15 residues. The DNA of the CDR3 is TGTGCCAGCAGTGAAAAAGAGGCGGGAAACACTGAAGCTTTCTTT. Protein: CASSEKEAGNTEAFF.

This clonotype turned up a few times. The chain couples TRBV7-2 to TRBJ1-4; D is uncertain. The CDR3 is made up of 16 amino acids. V lost 2 bases and J 8 bases, leaving 18 bases between the germline ends. The germline V gene encodes CDR1 SGHTA and CDR2 FQGNSA. Here the CDR3 DNA reads TGTGCCAGCAGCTTATGGTTCAGCGGTGGTCAGGAAAAACTGTTTTTT. Translation: CASSLWFSGGQEKLFF.

This clonotype was detected only a few times. The chain couples TRBV29-1 to TRBJ2-1; D unclear. Germline V gene data show CDR1 as SQVTM and CDR2 as ANQGSEA. Between the trimmed V and J ends, which lost 4 bases and 3 bases, there was a span of 13 bases. The length of the CDR3 is 14 residues. The CDR3 sequence is CSVVDDQFYNEQFF. CDR3 DNA sequence: TGCAGCGTTGTTGACGACCAATTCTACAATGAGCAGTTCTTC.

The chain has TRBV28 and TRBJ1-5, with 8 bases identical to TRBD1. The CDR3 runs to 15 residues. CDR1 and CDR2 (germline): MDHEN, SYDVKM. With 3 bases clipped from V and 6 bases from J, the junction kept 7 bases outside the gene matches. The CDR3 here is CASSFGQGNTQPQHF. CDR3 in DNA: TGTGCCAGCAGTTTCGGACAGGGTAATACTCAGCCCCAGCATTTT.

This clonotype has at least ten counts. The V call is TRBV7-9, the J call TRBJ2-5; 8 nucleotides match TRBD1. The CDR3 contains 14 residues. V shed 8 bases and J 1 base; nucleotides not matched to a gene: 6. Germline loops: CDR1 SEHNR, CDR2 FQNEAQ (reference sequence). CDR3 sequence (DNA): TGTGCCAGCCAGGACGGACAGGGCCAAGAGACCCAGTACTTC. This encodes CASQDGQGQETQYF.

This clonotype was seen at least ten times. The V call is TRBV7-2, the J call TRBJ2-7; D ambiguous. V was cut by 3 bases and J by 6 bases, with 12 bases left in between. The CDR3 contains 13 residues. Germline V lookup: CDR1 SGHTA, CDR2 FQGNSA. The CDR3 nucleotides read TGTGCCAGCAGCTTTGTCAGAAAACGCGAGCAGTACTTC. It encodes CASSFVRKREQYF.

In its sample, this clonotype was seen many times. This sequence joins TRBV28 and TRBJ1-5; 8 bases are a match to TRBD1. The CDR3 is made up of 17 amino acids. Germline V CDR1 and CDR2: MDHEN, SYDVKM. With V trimmed by 6 bases and J by 0 bases, 10 bases remained unmatched. DNA for the CDR3: TGTGCCAGCAGCCGCCCCGGGACAGGCAATAGCAATCAGCCCCAGCATTTT. This sequence encodes CASSRPGTGNSNQPQHF.

This chain connects TRBV7-6 to TRBJ2-1; D not certain. This CDR3 is 11 amino acids long. V lost 6 bases and J 4 bases, leaving 4 bases between the germline ends. CDR1 and CDR2 from the germline V gene are SGHVS and FNYEAQ. CDR3 bases: TGTGCCAGCAGGGATTACAATGAGCAGTTCTTC. Its protein is CASRDYNEQFF.

There are a few counts of this clonotype. The rearrangement uses TRBV11-2 and TRBJ1-1; D unclear. The V gene lost 3 bases and the J gene lost 4 bases, with 6 bases spanning the gap. Germline-derived CDR1 and CDR2 are SGHAT and FQNNGV. This CDR3 has 12 amino acids. CDR3 DNA sequence: TGTGCCAGCAGCTTTTATGGCACTGAAGCTTTCTTT. This codes for CASSFYGTEAFF. Variable domain in full (rest from reference TRBV11-2 and TRBJ1-1): EAGVAQSPRYKIIEKRQSVAFWCNPISGHATLYWYQQILGQGPKLLIQFQNNGVVDDSQLPKDRFSAERLKGVDSTLKIQPAKLEDSAVYLCASSFYGTEAFFGQGTRLTVV.

This clonotype has a count of ten or more. The chain carries TRBV24-1 and TRBJ2-2, with 8 bases matching TRBD1. Germline trimming cut 8 bases from V and 7 bases from J; bases unmatched to any gene: 5. Per the germline V gene, CDR1 is KGHDR and CDR2 is SFDVKD. The CDR3 has 13 residues. CDR3 in DNA: TGTGCCACCACGGGACAGGAAGACGGGGAGCTGTTTTTT. Residues: CATTGQEDGELFF.

The chain joins TRBV19 to TRBJ1-5; D uncertain. Germline V gives CDR1 LNHDA, CDR2 SQIVND (reference sequence). Trimming took off 3 bases at V and 1 base at J, with 16 bases between the two ends. The CDR3 has 17 residues. The chain's CDR3 is CASSIFPAEMSNQPQHF. The CDR3 DNA is TGTGCCAGTAGTATCTTCCCCGCGGAGATGAGCAATCAGCCCCAGCATTTT.

The V call is TRBV7-9, the J call TRBJ1-1; the D is unclear. CDR1 and CDR2 (germline): SEHNR, FQNEAQ (reference sequence). The CDR3 is 14 amino acids. V was clipped by 2 bases and J by 1 base, with 8 bases between them. The DNA for the CDR3 is TGTGCCAGCAGCTTAATAGGGTCGAACACTGAAGCTTTCTTT. It specifies CASSLIGSNTEAFF.

The chain employs TRBV9 and TRBJ2-4, with a tentative D call TRBD1 (6 bases). This CDR3 is 14 amino acids long. V dropped 0 bases and J dropped 7 bases, with 11 bases sitting between them. The germline gives CDR1 SGDLS, CDR2 YYNGEE. CDR3 sequence: CASSVGTALNIQYF. The CDR3 DNA is TGTGCCAGCAGCGTAGGGACAGCCTTGAACATTCAGTACTTC. The whole variable domain, filled in from reference TRBV9 and TRBJ2-4, reads DSGVTQTPKHLITATGQRVTLRCSPRSGDLSVYWYQQSLDQGLQFLIQYYNGEERAKGNILERFSAQQFPDLHSELNLSSLELGDSALYFCASSVGTALNIQYFGAGTRLSVL.

A few counts support this clonotype. The chain links TRBV15 to TRBJ1-1, with D perhaps TRBD1 (5 bases). Germline V lookup: CDR1 LNHNV, CDR2 YYDKDF (reference sequence). Trimming took off 2 bases at V and 4 bases at J, with 14 bases between the two ends. The CDR3 is made up of 15 amino acids. In DNA, the CDR3 is TGTGCCACCAGCAGACCGAACGGGGGTACCACTGAAGCTTTCTTT. This codes for CATSRPNGGTTEAFF.

This clonotype has just a few counts. The chain combines TRBV28 with TRBJ1-1; the D is unclear. Deletions cut 7 bases from V and 4 bases from J, with 13 bases between. The CDR3 consists of 13 residues. In germline, CDR1 is MDHEN, CDR2 SYDVKM. The CDR3 here is CASMVVVGTEAFF. The CDR3, as DNA: TGTGCCAGCATGGTCGTGGTGGGCACTGAAGCTTTCTTT.